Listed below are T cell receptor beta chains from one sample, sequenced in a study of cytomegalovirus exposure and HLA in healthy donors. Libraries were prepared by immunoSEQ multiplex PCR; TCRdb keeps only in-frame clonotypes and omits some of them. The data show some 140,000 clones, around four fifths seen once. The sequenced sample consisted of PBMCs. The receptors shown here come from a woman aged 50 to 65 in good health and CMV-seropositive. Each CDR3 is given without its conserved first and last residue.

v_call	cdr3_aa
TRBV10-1	ASSPGEGTQY
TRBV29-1	SVEGHSGNRPYEQY
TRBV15	ATCLDRGHEQF
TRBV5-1	ASREGPPPNEQF
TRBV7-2	ASSWVGSGYNEQF
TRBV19	ASKDRVTEAF
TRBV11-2	ASSLSNRERYGYT
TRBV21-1	ASSKLRDREGVEQY
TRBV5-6	ASSLTGLAHYGYT
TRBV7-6	ASSRGGRVNTGELF